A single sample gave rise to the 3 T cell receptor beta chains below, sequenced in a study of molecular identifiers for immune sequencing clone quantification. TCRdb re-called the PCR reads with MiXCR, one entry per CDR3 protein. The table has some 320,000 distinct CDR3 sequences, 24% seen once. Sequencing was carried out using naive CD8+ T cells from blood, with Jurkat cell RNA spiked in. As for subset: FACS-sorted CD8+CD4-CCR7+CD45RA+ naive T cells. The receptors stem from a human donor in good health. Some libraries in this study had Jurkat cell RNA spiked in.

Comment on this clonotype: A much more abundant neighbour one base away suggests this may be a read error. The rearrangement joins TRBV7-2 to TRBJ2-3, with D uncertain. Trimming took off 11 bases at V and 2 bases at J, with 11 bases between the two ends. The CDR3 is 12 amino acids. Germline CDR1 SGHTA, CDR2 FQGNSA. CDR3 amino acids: CAAGMATDTQYF. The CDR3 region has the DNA TGTGCCGCTGGGATGGCCACAGATACGCAGTATTTT.

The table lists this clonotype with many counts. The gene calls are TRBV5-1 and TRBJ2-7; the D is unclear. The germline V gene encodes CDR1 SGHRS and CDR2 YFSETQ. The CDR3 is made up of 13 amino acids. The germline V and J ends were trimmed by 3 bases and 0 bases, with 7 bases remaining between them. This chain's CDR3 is CASSSGSSYEQYF. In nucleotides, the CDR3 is TGCGCCAGCAGCTCGGGCAGCTCCTACGAGCAGTACTTC.

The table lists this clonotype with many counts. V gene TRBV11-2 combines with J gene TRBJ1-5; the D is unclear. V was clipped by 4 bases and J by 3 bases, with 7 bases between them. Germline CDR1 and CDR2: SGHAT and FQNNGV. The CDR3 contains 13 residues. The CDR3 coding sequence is TGTGCCAGCAGCTCCAGCCTCAATCAGCCCCAGCATTTT. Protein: CASSSSLNQPQHF.